Described below is a single T cell receptor beta chain sequence and its context. Exclusion applied to patients with other autoimmune diseases, uncontrolled infections, pregnancy or lactation. This entry comes from a study of Graves' ophthalmopathy and Graves' hyperthyroidism. Investigators amplified TCR beta CDR3 regions from RNA transcripts. The first round was an RT-PCR with HTBI primers, and the second round was a multiplex PCR. TCRdb re-called the multiplex PCR reads with MiXCR, one entry per CDR3 protein. This table holds around 520,000 distinct CDR3 sequences, less than 45% found once. The CDR3 length is 12 residues. Between the trimmed V and J ends, which lost 2 bases and 7 bases, there was a span of 10 bases. Germline lookup yields CDR1 SGHNT and CDR2 YYREEE (reference sequence).

Sequencing was performed on peripheral blood or thyroid tissue (not recorded which). The gene calls are TRBV5-4 and TRBJ2-7; D uncertain. This sequence originates from an adult man with Graves' hyperthyroidism. CDR3 protein: CASSFLRNEQYF. The CDR3 nucleotides are TGTGCCAGCAGCTTTCTACGGAATGAGCAGTACTTC. Drawing the rest from reference TRBV5-4 and TRBJ2-7, the complete variable domain is ETGVTQSPTHLIKTRGQQVTLRCSSQSGHNTVSWYQQALGQGPQFIFQYYREEENGRGNFPPRFSGLQFPNYSSELNVNALELDDSALYLCASSFLRNEQYFGPGTRLTVT.